These T cell receptor beta chains were read from a single sample in a study of OX40 agonist ivuxolimab in advanced cancers. Clones were read by immunoSEQ multiplex PCR, and TCRdb kept only the in-frame ones, dropping some. The table records 6,400 or so clones, around 74% of them present only once. The sequenced sample was CD4+ or CD8+ T cells sorted from blood, obtained in a trial of the OX40 agonist ivuxolimab. These receptors all stem from an adult with an advanced solid tumor such as melanoma, head and neck, liver or kidney cancer. Both conserved end residues are part of each CDR3. The D gene is left open where the match is weak. Clone size is stated in some rows and not others, as once, few, many or a class when expanded.

V	J	size	D	DNA	CDR3
TRBV4-3	TRBJ1-1	once	-	TGCGCCAGCAGCCAAGGAGGGTTAAGCCGATACACTGAAGCTTTCTTT	CASSQGGLSRYTEAFF
TRBV9	TRBJ2-3	-	TRBD2	TGTGCCAGCAGCTTAGCGGGGGGGACCACAGATACGCAGTATTTT	CASSLAGGTTDTQYF
TRBV25-1	TRBJ1-5	-	-	TGTGCCAGCAGTGAATTTGGCGCAGCCAATCAGCCCCAGCATTTT	CASSEFGAANQPQHF
TRBV27	TRBJ1-2	-	-	TGTGCCAGCAGCCCCGGACAGTTTAACTATGGCTACACCTTC	CASSPGQFNYGYTF
TRBV10-1	TRBJ2-7	-	-	TGCGGAGTCGGGTGGGGACCCTACGAGCAGTACTTC	CGVGWGPYEQYF
TRBV9	TRBJ2-5	-	-	TGTGCCAGCAGCGGTGGACGAGGGGAGGAGACCCAGTACTTC	CASSGGRGEETQYF
TRBV10-3	TRBJ1-3	-	-	TGTGCCATCAGTGAAGTCGGGGCATCTGGAAACACCATATATTTT	CAISEVGASGNTIYF
TRBV4-1	TRBJ2-5	few	-	TGCGCCAGCAGCCCCGGCTGGGACCCGACCCAGTACTTC	CASSPGWDPTQYF
TRBV11-2	TRBJ2-3	-	-	TGTGCCAGCAGCCCCCCCCACACAGATACGCAGTATTTT	CASSPPHTDTQYF
TRBV29-1	TRBJ2-2	-	-	TGCAGCGTTGTAGGGCAGAACACCGGGGAGCTGTTTTTT	CSVVGQNTGELFF
TRBV5-4	TRBJ1-1	-	-	TGTGCCAGCAGCTTGGGCGAGGGGAACACTGAAGCTTTCTTT	CASSLGEGNTEAFF
TRBV7-8	TRBJ1-1	-	-	TGTGCCAGCAGCTTTATTGGCCAGGGTGCTGAAGCTTTCTTT	CASSFIGQGAEAFF
TRBV4-3	TRBJ1-1	-	-	TGCGCCAGCAGCCCCATACGAGGGACTGAAGCTTTCTTT	CASSPIRGTEAFF
TRBV5-1	TRBJ2-7	-	-	TGCGCCAGCAGTTCAGAGAGCTCCTACGAGCAGTACTTC	CASSSESSYEQYF
TRBV5-4	TRBJ1-1	-	TRBD1	TGTGCCAGCAGCTGGACAGGGACTGAAGCTTTCTTT	CASSWTGTEAFF
TRBV6-5	TRBJ2-7	-	TRBD1	TGTGCCAGCAGTTACTCAACAGGGGCCCTCTACGAGCAGTACTTC	CASSYSTGALYEQYF
TRBV28	TRBJ1-5	few	-	TGTGCCAGCAGCCAAACAGGGTACTATAGCAATCAGCCCCAGCATTTT	CASSQTGYYSNQPQHF
TRBV15	TRBJ1-1	-	-	TGTGCCACCAGCAACACCAGGGGCCAGACTGAAGCTTTCTTT	CATSNTRGQTEAFF
TRBV4-3	TRBJ2-5	hyperexpanded	TRBD2	TGCGCCAGCAGCCAAGATTTCCCCCTGGCGGGGGGGCTCCCGTACTTC	CASSQDFPLAGGLPYF
TRBV27	TRBJ2-3	-	TRBD1	TGTGCCAGCGACAGGGGCACAGATACGCAGTATTTT	CASDRGTDTQYF
TRBV6-5	TRBJ2-7	-	-	TGTGCCAGCAGTTTGTGGAAGGACTACGAGCAGTACTTC	CASSLWKDYEQYF
TRBV7-2	TRBJ1-2	-	TRBD1	TGTGCCAGCAGCCCTACGACTACAGGGGGAGGTGGCTACACCTTC	CASSPTTTGGGGYTF
TRBV9	TRBJ2-7	-	-	TGTGCCAGCAGAGGGTCCGGTTACGAGCAGTACTTC	CASRGSGYEQYF
TRBV7-8	TRBJ2-3	-	-	TGTGCCAGCAGCTTAGCGGGGCGGGCGGGAGATACGCAGTATTTT	CASSLAGRAGDTQYF
TRBV5-4	TRBJ1-1	-	TRBD1	TGTGCCAGCACCTTTGGGGGGACAGGGGACACTGAAGCTTTCTTT	CASTFGGTGDTEAFF
TRBV28	TRBJ1-2	-	TRBD1	TGTGCCAGCAGCCCTCATACAGGGGACCCTAACTATGGCTACACCTTC	CASSPHTGDPNYGYTF
TRBV7-2	TRBJ2-1	few	TRBD1	TGTGCCAGCAGCTTAATCTTCGGGACAGGGGGCTCCTACAATGAGCAGTTCTTC	CASSLIFGTGGSYNEQFF
TRBV30	TRBJ2-7	-	-	TGTGCCTGGAACCCCGCTGGCCTAACCTACGAGCAGTACTTC	CAWNPAGLTYEQYF
TRBV2	TRBJ2-1	once	-	TGTGCCAGCAGTGAATTGGGACGCAATGAGCAGTTCTTC	CASSELGRNEQFF